Below, 10 T cell receptor beta chains from the same sample are listed, as sequenced in a study of T cells in Graves' hyperthyroidism and ophthalmopathy. RNA transcripts provided the source from which TCR beta CDR3 regions were amplified. Initially, a first-round RT-PCR of the TCR CDR3 employed the HTBI primer set. One entry per CDR3 protein results from TCRdb running MiXCR on the multiplex PCR reads. The sample holds around 500,000 distinct CDR3 sequences, under 25% seen once. What was sequenced was blood. The receptors shown here come from an older woman with Graves' ophthalmopathy.

The rearrangement uses TRBV6-2 or TRBV6-3 and TRBJ2-2; D tentatively fits TRBD1 or TRBD2 (5 bases each). Trimming cost V 5 bases and J 6 bases, with 19 bases left between them. This CDR3 spans 16 amino acids. Germline V CDR1 and CDR2: MNHEY, SVGEGT. The CDR3 protein is CASSTPQGLGPGELFF. CDR3 sequence (DNA): TGTGCCAGCAGTACCCCTCAGGGATTGGGACCCGGGGAGCTGTTTTTT.

Only a few counts were recorded for this clonotype. The chain has TRBV12-5 and TRBJ2-3, with 7 positions matching TRBD1. Trimming cost V 1 base and J 2 bases; bases outside gene matches: 9. CDR1 is LGHNT and CDR2 is FRNRAP in the germline V gene. The CDR3 has 17 amino acids. The CDR3 sequence: CASGLARTGVNTDTQYF. The CDR3 coding sequence is TGTGCTAGTGGTTTGGCCAGAACAGGGGTTAACACAGATACGCAGTATTTT.

The V gene is TRBV19, the J gene TRBJ2-7, with 10 bases lining up with TRBD2. The ends lost 3 bases at V and 6 bases at J; junction bases unmatched: 8. The CDR3 totals 15 residues. The germline CDR1 and CDR2 sequences are LNHDA and SQIVND (reference sequence). The CDR3 DNA sequence: TGTGCCAGTAGTATTGTCCTAGCGGGAGCTCGCGAGCAGTACTTC. As protein: CASSIVLAGAREQYF.

The chain has TRBV6-1 and TRBJ2-1; the match to TRBD2 covers 8 bases. The CDR3 spans 17 residues. Germline V gives CDR1 MNHNS, CDR2 SASEGT. V shed 5 bases and J 5 bases; nucleotides not matched to a gene: 14. The DNA of the CDR3 is TGTGCCAGCAGTAGGGCCGGACTAGCTCAGACCCACAATGAGCAGTTCTTC. Translated: CASSRAGLAQTHNEQFF.

The chain carries TRBV19 and TRBJ1-5, with D tentatively TRBD1 (5 bases). This CDR3 comprises 14 residues. In germline, CDR1 is LNHDA, CDR2 SQIVND (reference sequence). Between the trimmed V and J ends, which lost 3 bases and 9 bases, there was a span of 15 bases. The CDR3 here is CASSISQGGRPQHF. CDR3 bases: TGTGCCAGTAGTATTTCTCAGGGTGGTCGGCCCCAGCATTTT.

The chain carries TRBV9 and TRBJ1-1; TRBD1 is a possible D gene (5 bases). The germline V gene encodes CDR1 SGDLS and CDR2 YYNGEE. Trimming left V 4 bases short and J 1 base short, with 14 bases between. CDR3 length equals 15 residues. CDR3: CASSTSPGQNTEAFF. As DNA, the CDR3 is TGTGCCAGCAGCACCTCCCCGGGGCAGAACACTGAAGCTTTCTTT.

This clonotype has just a few counts. The rearrangement uses TRBV9 and TRBJ1-6; the D gene is possibly TRBD1 (5 bases). V gave up 3 bases and J gave up 8 bases, with 6 bases separating them. The CDR3 has 12 amino acids. CDR1 is SGDLS and CDR2 is YYNGEE in the germline V gene. The CDR3 nucleotides are TGTGCCAGCAGCGGAGGGGATTCACCCCTCCACTTT. Translation: CASSGGDSPLHF.

In its sample, this clonotype was seen a few times. The chain joins TRBV20-1 to TRBJ2-5; D may be TRBD2 (5 bases). Trimming shortened V by 2 bases and J by 5 bases, and 6 bases separated the two germline ends. CDR3 length equals 11 residues. Germline loops: CDR1 DFQATT, CDR2 SNEGSKA (reference sequence). CDR3 residues: CSARTGETQYF. CDR3 in DNA: TGCAGTGCTAGAACGGGGGAGACCCAGTACTTC.

At least ten counts were recorded for this clonotype. The chain is built from TRBV10-3 and TRBJ2-7, with a possible D match to TRBD2 (5 bases). Trimming took off 5 bases at V and 4 bases at J, with 12 bases between the two ends. Germline CDR1 and CDR2: ENHRY and SYGVKD. The CDR3 sequence is 13 residues long. DNA for the CDR3: TGTGCCATCAGTCCCTCGGGCGGGTACGAGCAGTACTTC. It is translated as CAISPSGGYEQYF.

The rearrangement uses TRBV25-1 and TRBJ1-1; the D is unclear. The V gene lost 4 bases and the J gene lost 0 bases, with 15 bases spanning the gap. This CDR3 region has 16 residues. Looked up from germline, CDR1 is MGHDK and CDR2 is SYGVNS. CDR3 nucleotides: TGTGCCAGCAGTGGGGGTCCCCTCACCATGAACACTGAAGCTTTCTTT. Translating gives CASSGGPLTMNTEAFF.